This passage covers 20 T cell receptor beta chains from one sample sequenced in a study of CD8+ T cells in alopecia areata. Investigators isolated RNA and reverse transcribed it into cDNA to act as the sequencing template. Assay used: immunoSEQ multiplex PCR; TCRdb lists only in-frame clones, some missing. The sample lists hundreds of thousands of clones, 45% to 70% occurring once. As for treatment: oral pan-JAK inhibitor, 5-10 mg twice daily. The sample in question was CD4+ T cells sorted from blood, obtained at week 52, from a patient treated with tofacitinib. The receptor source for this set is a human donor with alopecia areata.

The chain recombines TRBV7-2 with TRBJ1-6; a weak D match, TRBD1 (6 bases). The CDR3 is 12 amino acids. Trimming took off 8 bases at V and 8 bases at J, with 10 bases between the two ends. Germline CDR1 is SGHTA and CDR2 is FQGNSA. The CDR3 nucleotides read TGTGCCAGCGGTTACAGGGATTCACCCCTCCACTTT. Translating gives CASGYRDSPLHF.

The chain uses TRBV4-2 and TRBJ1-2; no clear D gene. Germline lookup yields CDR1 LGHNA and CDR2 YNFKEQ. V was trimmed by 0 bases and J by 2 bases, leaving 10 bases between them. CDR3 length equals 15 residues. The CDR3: CASSQDGSLNYGYTF. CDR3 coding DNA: TGTGCCAGCAGCCAAGATGGCAGTTTGAACTATGGCTACACCTTC.

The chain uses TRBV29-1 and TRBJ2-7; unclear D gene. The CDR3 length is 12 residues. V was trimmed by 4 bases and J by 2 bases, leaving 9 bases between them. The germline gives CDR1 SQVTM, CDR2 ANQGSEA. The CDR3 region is CSVGDQAYEQYF. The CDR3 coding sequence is TGCAGCGTTGGAGACCAGGCCTACGAGCAGTACTTC.

The chain's CDR3 is CSVAATGYRNTEAFF. CDR3 nucleotides: TGCAGCGTTGCGGCGACAGGGTATAGGAACACTGAAGCTTTCTTT. The rearrangement joins TRBV29-1 to TRBJ1-1, with TRBD1 identical over 7 bases. V lost 4 bases, J lost 1 base, and 9 bases stayed unmatched. Germline CDR1 SQVTM, CDR2 ANQGSEA. This CDR3 has 15 amino acids.

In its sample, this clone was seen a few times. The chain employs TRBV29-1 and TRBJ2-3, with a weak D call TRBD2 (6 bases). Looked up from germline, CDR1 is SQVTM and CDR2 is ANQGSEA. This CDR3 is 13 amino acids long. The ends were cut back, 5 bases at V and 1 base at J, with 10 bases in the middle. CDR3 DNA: TGCAGCGTTTTGCGGGGCGGCACAGATACGCAGTATTTT. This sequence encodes CSVLRGGTDTQYF.

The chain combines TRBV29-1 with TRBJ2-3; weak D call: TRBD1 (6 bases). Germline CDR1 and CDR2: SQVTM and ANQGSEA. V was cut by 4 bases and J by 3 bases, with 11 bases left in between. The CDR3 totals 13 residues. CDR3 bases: TGCAGCGTTGTTACGGACAGTACAGATACGCAGTATTTT. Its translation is CSVVTDSTDTQYF.

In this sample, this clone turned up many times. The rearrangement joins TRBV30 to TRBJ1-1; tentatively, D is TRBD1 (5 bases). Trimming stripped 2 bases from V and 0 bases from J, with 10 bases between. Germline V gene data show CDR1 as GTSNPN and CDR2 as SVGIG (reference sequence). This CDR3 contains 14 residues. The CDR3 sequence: CAWSKGAVNTEAFF. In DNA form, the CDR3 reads TGTGCCTGGAGTAAAGGGGCTGTGAACACTGAAGCTTTCTTT.

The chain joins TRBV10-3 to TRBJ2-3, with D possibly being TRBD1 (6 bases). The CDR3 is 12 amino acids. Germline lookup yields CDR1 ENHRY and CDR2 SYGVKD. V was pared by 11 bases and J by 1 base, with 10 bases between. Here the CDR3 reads CAPGVGTDTQYF. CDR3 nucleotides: TGTGCCCCAGGGGTTGGCACAGATACGCAGTATTTT.

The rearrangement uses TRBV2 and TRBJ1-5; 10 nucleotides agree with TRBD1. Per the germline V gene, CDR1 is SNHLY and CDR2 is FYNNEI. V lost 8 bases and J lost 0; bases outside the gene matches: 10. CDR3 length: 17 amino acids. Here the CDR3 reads CASGRGGTGASNQPQHF. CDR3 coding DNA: TGTGCCAGCGGGAGAGGGGGGACAGGGGCTAGCAATCAGCCCCAGCATTTT.

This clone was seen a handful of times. CDR3 region: CSVELDRGYEKLFF. In DNA form, the CDR3 reads TGCAGCGTTGAACTGGACAGGGGATATGAAAAACTGTTTTTT. The rearrangement links TRBV29-1 to TRBJ1-4; 9 bases agree with TRBD1. Trimming removed 2 bases from V and 6 bases from J; junction bases left unmatched: 4. CDR1 is SQVTM, CDR2 ANQGSEA, per germline. The CDR3 loop spans 14 amino acids.

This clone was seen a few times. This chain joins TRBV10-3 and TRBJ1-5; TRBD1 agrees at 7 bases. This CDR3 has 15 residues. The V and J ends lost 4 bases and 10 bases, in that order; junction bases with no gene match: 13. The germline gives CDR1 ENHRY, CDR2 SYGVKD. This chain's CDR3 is CAISAHPETGHPQHF. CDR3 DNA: TGTGCCATCAGTGCGCATCCGGAGACAGGGCACCCCCAGCATTTT.

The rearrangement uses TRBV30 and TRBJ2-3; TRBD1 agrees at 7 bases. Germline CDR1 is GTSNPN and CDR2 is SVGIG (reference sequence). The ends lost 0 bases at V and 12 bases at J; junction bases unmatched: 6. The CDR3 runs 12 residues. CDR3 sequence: CAWSVGDRRQYF. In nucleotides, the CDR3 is TGTGCCTGGAGTGTCGGGGACAGAAGACAGTATTTT.

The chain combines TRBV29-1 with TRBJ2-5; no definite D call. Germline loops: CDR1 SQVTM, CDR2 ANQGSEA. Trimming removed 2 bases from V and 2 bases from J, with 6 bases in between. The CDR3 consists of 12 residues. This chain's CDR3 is CSVEIGQETQYF. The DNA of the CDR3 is TGCAGCGTTGAAATCGGACAAGAGACCCAGTACTTC.

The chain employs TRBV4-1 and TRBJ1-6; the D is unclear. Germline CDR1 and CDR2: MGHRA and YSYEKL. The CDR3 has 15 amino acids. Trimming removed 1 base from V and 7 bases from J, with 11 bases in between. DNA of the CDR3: TGCGCCAGCAGCCAAGTTAGGCTGATAAATTCACCCCTCCACTTT. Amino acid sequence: CASSQVRLINSPLHF.

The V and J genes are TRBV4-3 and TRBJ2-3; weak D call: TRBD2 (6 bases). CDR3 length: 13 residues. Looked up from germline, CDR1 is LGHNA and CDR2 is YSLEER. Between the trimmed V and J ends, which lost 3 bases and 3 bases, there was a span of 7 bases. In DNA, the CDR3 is TGCGCCAGCAGCCATGGGAGGACAGATACGCAGTATTTT. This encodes CASSHGRTDTQYF.

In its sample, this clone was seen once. For the CDR3, the DNA is TGCAGCGTTGGTACCGACTGGGGGTATGGCTACACCTTC. Amino acids: CSVGTDWGYGYTF. This rearrangement joins TRBV29-1 to TRBJ1-2; D perhaps matches TRBD1 (5 bases). The CDR3 sequence is 13 residues long. Germline lookup yields CDR1 SQVTM and CDR2 ANQGSEA. Trimming cost V 4 bases and J 5 bases, with 14 bases left between them.

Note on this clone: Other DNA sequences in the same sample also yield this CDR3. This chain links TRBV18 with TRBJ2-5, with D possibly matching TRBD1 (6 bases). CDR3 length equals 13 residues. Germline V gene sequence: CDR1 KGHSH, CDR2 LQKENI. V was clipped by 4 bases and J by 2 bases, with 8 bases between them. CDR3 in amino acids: CASSRGQQETQYF. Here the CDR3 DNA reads TGTGCCAGCTCACGCGGACAGCAAGAGACCCAGTACTTC.

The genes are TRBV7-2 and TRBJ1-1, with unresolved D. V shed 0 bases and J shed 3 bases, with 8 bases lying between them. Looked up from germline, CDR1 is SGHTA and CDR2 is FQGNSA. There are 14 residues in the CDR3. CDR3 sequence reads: CASSLAHDYTEAFF. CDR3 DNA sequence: TGTGCCAGCAGCTTAGCGCACGATTACACTGAAGCTTTCTTT.

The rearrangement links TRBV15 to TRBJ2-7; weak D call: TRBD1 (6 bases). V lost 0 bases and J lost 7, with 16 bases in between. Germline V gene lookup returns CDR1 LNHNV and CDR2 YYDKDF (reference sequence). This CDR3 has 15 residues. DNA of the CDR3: TGTGCCACCAGCAGAGATCTCCAACAGGGACAAGAGCAGTACTTC. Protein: CATSRDLQQGQEQYF.

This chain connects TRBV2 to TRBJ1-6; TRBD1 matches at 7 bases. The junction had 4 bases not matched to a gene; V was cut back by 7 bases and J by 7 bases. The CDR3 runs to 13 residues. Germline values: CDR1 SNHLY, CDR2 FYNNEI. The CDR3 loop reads CASIGTVNSPLHF. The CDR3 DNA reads TGTGCCAGCATCGGGACAGTGAATTCACCCCTCCACTTT.